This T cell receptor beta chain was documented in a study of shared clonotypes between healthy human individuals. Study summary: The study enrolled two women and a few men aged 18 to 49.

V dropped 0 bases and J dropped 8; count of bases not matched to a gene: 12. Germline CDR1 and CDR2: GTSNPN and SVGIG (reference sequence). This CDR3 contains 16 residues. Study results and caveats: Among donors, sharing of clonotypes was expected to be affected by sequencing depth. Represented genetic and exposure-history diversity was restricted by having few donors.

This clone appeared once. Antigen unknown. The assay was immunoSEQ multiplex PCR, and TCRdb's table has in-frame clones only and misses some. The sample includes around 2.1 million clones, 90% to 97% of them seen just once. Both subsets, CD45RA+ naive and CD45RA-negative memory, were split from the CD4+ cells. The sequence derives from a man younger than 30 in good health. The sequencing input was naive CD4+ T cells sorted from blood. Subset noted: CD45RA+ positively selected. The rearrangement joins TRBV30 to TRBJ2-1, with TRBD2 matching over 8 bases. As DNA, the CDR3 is TGTGCCTGGAGTGTTCGACCAGGAACGGGAGGGGATGAGCAGTTCTTC. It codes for CAWSVRPGTGGDEQFF.